The entry below gives a single T cell receptor (beta chain) sequence along with its context. This clonotype has ten or more counts. This clone's antigen is unknown. Qualities for individual bases were not recorded, and no much larger clone is one base off. The germline V and J ends show losses of 2 bases and 2 bases respectively, and no gene match explains 10 bases of the junction. CDR1 MNHEY and CDR2 SVGAGI were looked up in the germline V gene. Counted from cysteine to phenylalanine, this CDR3 has 18 amino acids. The CDR3 DNA has 54 bases and is translated from base 1. This record belongs to a study of response to subunit inactivated influenza vaccine (dated by TCRdb to 2017 to 2018). With respect to the entire study: The study used deep quantitative T cell receptor repertoire profiling to track responses to a trivalent subunit inactivated influenza vaccine. Findings and caveats that apply to the study as a whole: The authors suggested that each seasonal influenza vaccination may recruit only a limited number of new T cells.

Library preparation was by RT-PCR. TCRdb shows the sequencer as Illumina HiSeq 2500. TCRdb passed the public sequencing reads through fastp at Q25 and MiXCR, retaining productive beta sequences. Identical CDR3 protein sequences are pooled into one entry, listed with their most common genes and DNA. This sample gives about 570,000 distinct CDR3 sequences in total; approximately 12% of them show up just once. Together, the top ten hold roughly 10% of the sample. The clonotype was recovered from a middle-aged man who received an inactivated influenza vaccine. Donor details come from another sample of the same person, matched by shared clones. Specimen: PBMCs from blood, collected on the day of vaccination. The chain joins TRBV6-5 to TRBJ2-2; 8 of the junction bases match TRBD1. The CDR3 in this case is CASSYPAIAGGNTGELFF. The DNA sequence is TGTGCCAGCAGTTACCCGGCCATAGCAGGGGGCAACACCGGGGAGCTGTTTTTT.